The entry that follows covers one T cell receptor beta chain sequence. A J-beta primer mix and a sample-barcoded 5' primer were used in a second PCR of roughly 6 to 12 cycles. TCRdb analysed the 5' RACE reads with MiXCR anew, one entry per CDR3 protein. Seen here are some 1.5 million distinct CDR3 sequences, 28% observed once, and the top ten hold 7.7%. The sample belongs to a study of blood T cells in healthy people across ages. Germline values: CDR1 SNHLY, CDR2 FYNNEI. J lost 7 bases, V lost 10 bases, and 6 bases had no gene match. The CDR3 length is 11 residues. This clonotype was obtained from a woman aged 25 to 45 in good health. The chain employs TRBV2 and TRBJ2-7; 8 nucleotides agree with TRBD2. Sequences were obtained from blood. CDR3 bases: TGTGCCAACGGGGGGGTCGGAGAGCAGTACTTC. The encoded protein is CANGGVGEQYF.